The source of this TCR beta chain is a study of cytomegalovirus exposure and HLA in healthy donors (dated by TCRdb to the late 2010s). For context, the study as a whole: An earlier analysis of approximately 640 of the donors reported about 250 Gb of sequence data and 120 million or so unique TCR beta sequences from some 180 million T cells. About 310 gigabases of sequencing data and 70 million to 100 million unique TCR sequences were included in an early release covering several hundred HLA-typed donors. The genetic ancestry cluster associated with self-reported Caucasian donors included roughly 84% of the 398 genotyped donors. The study was designed to test whether signatures of past pathogen exposure could be identified by cataloging public T cell receptors. The T cell repertoires of some 670 subjects were profiled by immunosequencing and related to cytomegalovirus serostatus. A separate validation cohort of roughly 120 different subjects was used in addition to the roughly 700-subject first cohort. To predict cytomegalovirus infection status, the study brought together high-throughput TCR immunosequencing, statistical association of individual TCRs with disease status, and machine learning. To study patterns of TCR occurrence, a later analysis re-analyzed previously published TCR beta repertoires from more than 550 donors and added high-resolution HLA genotyping. Rather than drawing on any new phenotypic data, the later analysis identified candidate immune exposures from TCR beta sequences and the way those sequences occurred across donors. An earlier analysis of 500 to 750 of the donors applied high-throughput TCR beta sequencing to assess whether each TCR beta V gene segment acted as functional or pseudogenic. Donor age, sex, ethnicity and CMV serostatus were compiled together with the repertoire data. A later genetic analysis used genome-wide SNP genotypes for about three fifths of the 666 donors, treating that subset as a discovery cohort. Every discovery cohort repertoire had been produced on one sequencing platform. Class I and class II HLA loci were covered by the typing at four-digit resolution. The number of typed donors differed by locus: about 620-640 for A, B, C, DRB1 and DQB1; about 520 for DQA1; 600 to 610 for DPA1; and around 490 for DPB1. Roughly five DR-DQ haplotypes were treated as single units for association and clustering because of strong linkage in the cohort. Among roughly 400 genotyped donors of the cohort, an average of approximately 240,000 unique TCR beta nucleotide sequences was sequenced per donor, of which about 19% were non-productive. What the research found in general, with its limitations: A later genetic analysis associated a missense DCLRE1C variant with V-gene and J-gene trimming of TCR beta chains, and an independent cohort replicated the association. Specific HLA alleles were associated with 15,000 to 20,000 TCR beta sequences at a false discovery rate of 0.05 in a later analysis. A group of highly shared sequence variants was considered likely to be a technical artifact of the sequencing pipeline. An earlier analysis of around 540 of the donors showed that most TCR beta V segments appeared in productive rearrangements either about 87% or about 30% of the time, which broadly matched IMGT annotations. Presence/absence analyses assumed roughly uniform sequencing depth across donors, an assumption that may not hold. CMV serostatus was the only immune exposure information available for the cohort. Compared with the roughly 600-donor mean, donors in an Asian-associated ancestry cluster had fewer N-insertions in productive TCRs, according to a later genetic analysis. The cohort was sequenced for TCR beta chains only, and without alpha or paired-chain data the features that could be detected were limited. The authors suggested that the approach could potentially be generalized to other disease states and immunological phenotypes. Strong co-occurrence of HLA alleles, especially DR and DQ, made assigning TCR associations to individual alleles difficult. Because some donors lacked HLA typing at each locus, the association tests relied only on the typed subset. According to a later analysis, most CMV-associated TCR beta chains appeared to be HLA-restricted, and the HLA associations seemed to be driven largely by CMV exposure. In a later analysis, TCR association rates were found to vary across HLA loci, with the most associated TCRs seen for DRB1 alleles and the fewest for HLA-C alleles. Most TCR sequences were seen in very few donors, while some public TCRs were found in many individuals. The classifier was reported to diagnose cytomegalovirus status with high specificity and sensitivity in both the original and validation cohorts. A further reported finding was that TCR beta sequences accurately predicted the HLA-A and HLA-B alleles for most subjects in the first cohort. The study listed 164 TCR beta chains as associated with cytomegalovirus. A later analysis reported that several top co-occurrence clusters appeared linked to parvovirus B19, influenza, CMV and Epstein-Barr virus. A few of the identified cytomegalovirus-associated TCR beta chains were confirmed in vitro to be specific for cytomegalovirus antigens. In a later analysis, HLA-associated TCR beta chains showed more clonal expansion and lower generation probabilities than non-associated chains that were equally common. Correlated functional status among segregating V segments might reflect linkage disequilibrium, but an unknown experimental factor could not be ruled out. The earlier analysis of about 600 of the donors excluded roughly 16 rarely observed V segments, including chromosome 9 orphons, because counts were too low. Some IMGT-functional V segments, including TRBV6-2 and TRBV6-3, could not be distinguished by the 87-base-pair reads and were therefore excluded.

Notes on this clone: Its antigen has not been determined. No qualities accompany the bases; no much larger clone lies one base away.

After removal of 2 bases from V and 2 bases from J, the junction retains 2 bases not matched to a gene. CDR1 SGHTA and CDR2 FQGNSA were looked up in the germline V gene. Including the terminal cysteine and phenylalanine, the CDR3 comprises 15 residues. Only CDR3 DNA remains: 45 bases, in frame from the first base. The library relied on the immunoSEQ multiplex PCR assay. For the multiplex PCR, a mixture combining 60 forward primers for TCR Vbeta segments and 13 reverse primers for TCR Jbeta segments was used. A multiplex PCR assay on genomic DNA amplified the CDR3 region of rearranged TCR beta genes. On the Illumina HiSeq System, the amplified TCR beta libraries were sequenced as 87-base-pair reads. Turning to the authors' computational methods: Across the 500 to 700 repertoires, a later analysis counted 75 million to 90 million unique TCR beta chains, approximately 12 million of which were shared by at least two donors. Raw reads were error-corrected and collapsed into unique sequences by a nearest-neighbor algorithm in which closely related sequences were merged to remove PCR and sequencing errors. To assign V, D and J gene segments, CDR3 sequences were aligned to IMGT reference sequences. For a sequence to be retained, at least a six-nucleotide match to both a V gene segment and a J gene segment was required. A rearrangement was called productive if the CDR3 had no stop codons and remained in frame with V and J, and every other rearrangement was called non-productive. CDR3 was defined by IMGT convention, running from the second conserved V-encoded cysteine to the conserved J-encoded phenylalanine. Sequences without an unambiguous match to a single V gene segment were excluded from the earlier analysis of about 640 of the donors. An earlier analysis of 500 to 700 of the donors classified V segments as functional when productive rearrangements were above 56.7% and as segregating when the standard deviation between donors was above 5%. To diagnose cytomegalovirus status from the catalog of TCR beta chain sequences, a statistical classification framework was built. A later analysis assigned V and J genes by comparing TCR nucleotide sequences with IMGT/GENE-DB human TR gene sequences. The TCRdist pipeline was used in a later analysis to assign CDR3 sequences and most-parsimonious VDJ recombination scenarios. In a later analysis, every TCR beta chain was defined by the combination of its CDR3 amino acid sequence and its V-gene family, and reads without a unique V-gene family were dropped. A later analysis removed 592 highly shared, low-generation-probability nucleotide sequences to deal with suspected cross-contamination and a sequencing artifact. In a later analysis, a clonal expansion index for each public chain was calculated from normalized within-repertoire ranks of inferred template counts. In a later analysis, generation probabilities were computed with a VDJ recombination model fitted to out-of-frame rearrangements, and the resulting probabilities were checked against IGoR. In a later analysis, TCR-TCR, TCR-HLA and TCR-CMV co-occurrence was scored with hypergeometric tests, and a repertoire-size bias correction was applied to TCR pairs. In a later analysis, false discovery rates were estimated by permuting HLA or CMV assignments 20 times. In a later analysis, co-occurring TCRs were grouped with DBSCAN, and TCRdist sequence similarity was added when clustering was performed within HLA-allele-positive subsets. Co-occurrence clustering excluded repertoires with fewer than 30,000 or more than 120,000 public chains, plus five with anomalous nucleotide sharing. Imported from immuneACCESS, the table was reduced by TCRdb to in-frame sequences with V and J called. These copies leave out some clones; in studies compared against another copy, an unresolved V gene accounts for under half, and the cause of the remainder is not known. The V and J calls and clone size come from that table; D and trimming were worked out from the DNA. The sample includes fewer than 200,000 clones, with 80% observed a single time. The ten largest clones capture roughly 4.7% of the sample.

The cohort consisted of 666 healthy bone marrow donors. All cohort members were sampled while nominally healthy, although unrecorded immune exposures were likely present. The donor was CMV seropositive and was included in the group of 250 to 300 seropositive cohort members. A peripheral blood sample was collected from each donor, and TCR beta sequencing was performed on peripheral blood mononuclear cells. Genomic DNA extraction from the blood cell samples was performed with the Qiagen DNeasy Blood Extraction Kit. The clonotype originates from a woman aged 45-65 years in good health and CMV-seropositive. The chain joins TRBV7-2 to TRBJ2-2; the central 7 bases match TRBD1. The sample taken for sequencing was PBMCs. The nucleotide sequence reads TGTGCCAGCAGCTTAAACAGGGGCAACACCGGGGAGCTGTTTTTT. Translated, this is CASSLNRGNTGELFF.